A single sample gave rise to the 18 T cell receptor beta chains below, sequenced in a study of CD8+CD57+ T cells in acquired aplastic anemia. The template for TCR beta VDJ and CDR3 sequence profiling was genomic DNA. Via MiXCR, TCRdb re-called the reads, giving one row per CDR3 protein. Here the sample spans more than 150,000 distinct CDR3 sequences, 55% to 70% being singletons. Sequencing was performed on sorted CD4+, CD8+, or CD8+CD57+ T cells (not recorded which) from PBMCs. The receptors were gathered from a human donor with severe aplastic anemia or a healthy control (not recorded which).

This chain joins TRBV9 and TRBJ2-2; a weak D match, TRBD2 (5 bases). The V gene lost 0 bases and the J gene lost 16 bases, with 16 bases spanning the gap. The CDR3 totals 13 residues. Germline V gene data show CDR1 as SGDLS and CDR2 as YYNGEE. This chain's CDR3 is CASSVAGSGRPFF. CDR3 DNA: TGTGCCAGCAGCGTAGCTGGATCGGGGAGACCGTTTTTT.

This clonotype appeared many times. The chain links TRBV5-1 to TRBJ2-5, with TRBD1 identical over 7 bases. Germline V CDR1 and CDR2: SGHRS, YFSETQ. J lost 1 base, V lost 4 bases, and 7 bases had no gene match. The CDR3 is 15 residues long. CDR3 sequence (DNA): TGCGCCAGCAGCGCCGACAGGGTGGGCCAAGAGACCCAGTACTTC. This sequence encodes CASSADRVGQETQYF.

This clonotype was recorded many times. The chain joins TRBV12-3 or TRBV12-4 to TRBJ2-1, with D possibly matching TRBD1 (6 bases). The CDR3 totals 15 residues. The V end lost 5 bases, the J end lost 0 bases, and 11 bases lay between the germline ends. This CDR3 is CASSLGDTSYNEQFF. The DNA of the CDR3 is TGTGCCAGCAGTCTAGGGGACACCTCCTACAATGAGCAGTTCTTC.

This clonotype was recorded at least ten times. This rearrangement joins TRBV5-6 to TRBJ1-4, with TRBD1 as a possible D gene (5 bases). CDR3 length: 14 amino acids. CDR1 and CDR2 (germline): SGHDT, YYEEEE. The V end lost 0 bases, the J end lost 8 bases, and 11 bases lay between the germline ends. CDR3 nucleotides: TGTGCCAGCAGCTTGGCGAACAGGCCGGAAAAACTGTTTTTT. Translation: CASSLANRPEKLFF. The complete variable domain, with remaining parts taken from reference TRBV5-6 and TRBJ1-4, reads DAGVTQSPTHLIKTRGQQVTLRCSPKSGHDTVSWYQQALGQGPQFIFQYYEEEERQRGNFPDRFSGHQFPNYSSELNVNALLLGDSALYLCASSLANRPEKLFFGSGTQLSVL.

Here the CDR3 reads CSARSGVQPQHF. The CDR3 DNA follows: TGCAGTGCTAGGAGTGGCGTGCAGCCCCAGCATTTT. This rearrangement joins TRBV20-1 to TRBJ1-5; no clear D. This CDR3 region has 12 residues. Germline CDR1 DFQATT, CDR2 SNEGSKA (reference sequence). Trimming stripped 3 bases from V and 7 bases from J, with 10 bases between.

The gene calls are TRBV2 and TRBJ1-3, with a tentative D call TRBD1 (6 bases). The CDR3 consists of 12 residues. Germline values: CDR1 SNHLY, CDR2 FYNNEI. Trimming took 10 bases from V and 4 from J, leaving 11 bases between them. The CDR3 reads CATGTTGNTIYF. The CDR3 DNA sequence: TGTGCCACAGGGACAACAGGAAACACCATATATTTT.

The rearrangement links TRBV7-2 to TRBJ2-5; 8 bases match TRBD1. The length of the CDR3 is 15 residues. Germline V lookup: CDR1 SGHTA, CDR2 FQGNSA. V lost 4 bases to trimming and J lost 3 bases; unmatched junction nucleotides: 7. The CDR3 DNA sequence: TGTGCCAGCAGCTCGGACAGGGTAGGAGAAGAGACCCAGTACTTC. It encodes CASSSDRVGEETQYF.

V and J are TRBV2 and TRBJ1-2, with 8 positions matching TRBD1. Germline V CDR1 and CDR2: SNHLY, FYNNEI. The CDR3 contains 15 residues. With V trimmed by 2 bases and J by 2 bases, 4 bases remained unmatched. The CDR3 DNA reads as TGTGCCAGCAGTGAATTGCGGACAGGGAACTATGGCTACACCTTC. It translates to CASSELRTGNYGYTF.

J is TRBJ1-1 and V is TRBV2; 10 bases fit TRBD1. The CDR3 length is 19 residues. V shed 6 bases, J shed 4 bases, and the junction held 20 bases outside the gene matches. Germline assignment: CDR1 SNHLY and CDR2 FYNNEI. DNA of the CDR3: TGTGCCAGCAGCCAAGATCAGGTGAGACAGGGGGCAATGAGCACTGAAGCTTTCTTT. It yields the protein CASSQDQVRQGAMSTEAFF.

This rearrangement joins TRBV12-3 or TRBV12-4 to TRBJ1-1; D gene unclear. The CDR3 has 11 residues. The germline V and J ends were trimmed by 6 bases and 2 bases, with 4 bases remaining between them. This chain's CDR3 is CASSRNTEAFF. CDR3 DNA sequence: TGTGCCAGCAGCCGCAACACTGAAGCTTTCTTT.

The CDR3 DNA reads TGTGCCAGCAGCCCAACTGGGACAGCCAGTACAGATACGCAGTATTTT. Amino acids: CASSPTGTASTDTQYF. The chain has TRBV13 and TRBJ2-3, with TRBD1 matching over 7 bases. CDR3 length equals 16 residues. Germline V lookup: CDR1 PRHDT, CDR2 FYEKMQ (reference sequence). The trim removed 5 bases at V and 3 bases at J, leaving 11 bases unmatched.

The CDR3 bases are TGTGCCAGCAGTTACGGGTTAGCGGGGGCCCAAGACGAGCAGTACTTC. Translation gives CASSYGLAGAQDEQYF. This chain uses TRBV12-3 or TRBV12-4 with TRBJ2-7; TRBD2 aligns across 9 bases. This CDR3 region has 16 residues. With V trimmed by 4 bases and J by 5 bases, 12 bases remained unmatched.

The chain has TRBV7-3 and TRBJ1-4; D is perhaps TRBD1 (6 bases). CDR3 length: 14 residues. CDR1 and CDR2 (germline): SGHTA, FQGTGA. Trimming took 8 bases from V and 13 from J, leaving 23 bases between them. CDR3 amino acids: CASGSDSTNARLFF. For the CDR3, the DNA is TGTGCCAGCGGCTCGGACAGTACTAACGCCAGACTGTTTTTT. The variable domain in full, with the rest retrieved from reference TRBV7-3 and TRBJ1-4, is GAGVSQTPSNKVTEKGKYVELRCDPISGHTALYWYRQSLGQGPEFLIYFQGTGAADDSGLPNDRFFAVRPEGSVSTLKIQRTERGDSAVYLCASGSDSTNARLFFGSGTQLSVL.

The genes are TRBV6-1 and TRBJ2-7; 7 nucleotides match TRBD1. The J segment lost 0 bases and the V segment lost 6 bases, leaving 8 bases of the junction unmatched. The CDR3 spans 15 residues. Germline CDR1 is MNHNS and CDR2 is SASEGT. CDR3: CASRITGVTSYEQYF. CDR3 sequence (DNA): TGTGCCAGCAGAATAACAGGGGTAACCTCCTACGAGCAGTACTTC.

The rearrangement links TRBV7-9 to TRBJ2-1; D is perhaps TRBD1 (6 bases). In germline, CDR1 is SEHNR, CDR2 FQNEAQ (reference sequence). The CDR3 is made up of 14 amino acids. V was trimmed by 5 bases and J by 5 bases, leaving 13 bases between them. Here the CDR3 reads CASSRNTGNNEQFF. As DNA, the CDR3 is TGTGCCAGCAGCCGTAACACAGGGAACAATGAGCAGTTCTTC.

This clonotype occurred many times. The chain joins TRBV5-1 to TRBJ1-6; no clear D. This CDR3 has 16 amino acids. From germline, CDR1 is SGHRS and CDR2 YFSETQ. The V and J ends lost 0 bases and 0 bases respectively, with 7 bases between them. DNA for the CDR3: TGCGCCAGCAGCTTGGACAATAACTCCTATAATTCACCCCTCCACTTT. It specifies CASSLDNNSYNSPLHF.

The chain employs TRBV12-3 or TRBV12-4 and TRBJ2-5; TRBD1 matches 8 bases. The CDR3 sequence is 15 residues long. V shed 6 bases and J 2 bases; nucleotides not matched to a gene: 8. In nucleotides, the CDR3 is TGTGCCAGCAGCCCCGGGACAGGCTGGCAAGAGACCCAGTACTTC. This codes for CASSPGTGWQETQYF.

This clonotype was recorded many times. CDR3 residues: CASSQGYEQYF. CDR3 in DNA: TGTGCCAGCAGTCAGGGATACGAGCAGTACTTC. The genes are TRBV14 and TRBJ2-7, with D possibly matching TRBD1 (5 bases). The CDR3 extends over 11 amino acids. V lost 6 bases, J lost 4 bases, and 7 bases lay in between. From germline, CDR1 is SGHDN and CDR2 FVKESK.